This is a list of T cell receptor beta chains from one sample in a study of Tregs in tolerant kidney transplant recipients. The assay was immunoSEQ multiplex PCR, and TCRdb's table has in-frame clones only and misses some. The sample carries some 68,000 clones, about four fifths recorded once. The sequenced material came from CD4+ T cells from blood. The receptors derive from a human donor in good health. CDR3s include the opening cysteine and the closing phenylalanine or tryptophan.

>14|TRBV4-1|TRBJ2-1
CASSQVGVYNEQFF
>13|TRBV11-2|TRBJ2-4
CASSLGSEGDQYF
>15|TRBV15|TRBJ1-2
CATSRGAVWGTGYTF
>13|TRBV5-1|TRBJ1-4
CASSPGQGKKLFF
>15|TRBV7-2|TRBJ1-3
CASSLGDSSGNTIYF
>17|TRBV11-2|TRBJ1-3
CASSLRLQRATGNTIYF
>16|TRBV7-9|TRBJ1-1
CASSSISGGGGTEAFF
>14|TRBV30|TRBJ2-2
CAWRVRGITGELFF
>15|TRBV4-1|TRBJ2-3
CASSQDWASTDTQYF
>14|TRBV6-5|TRBJ1-3
CASTQAGGQNTIYF
>20|TRBV4-3|TRBJ2-1
CASSQRLAGHSGGWHNEQFF
>13|TRBV2|TRBJ1-2
CASKGWGDYGYTF
>14|TRBV7-9|TRBJ2-1
CASSLAGGSNEQFF
>13|TRBV19|TRBJ2-7
CASALGATFEQYF
>18|TRBV10-3|TRBJ2-5
CAISDTSGGTDGGETQYF
>14|TRBV7-8|TRBJ2-5
CASSTGLGRETQYF
>17|TRBV27|TRBJ1-1
CASSSMNRRSMNTEAFF
>12|TRBV9|TRBJ2-2
CASSVDRRMLFF
>16|TRBV6-6|TRBJ1-1
CASSSRDRGTIKDTFF
>16|TRBV7-2|TRBJ1-2
CASSFLGPNLNYGYTF
>15|TRBV29-1|TRBJ1-1
CSGRAGTASEEEAFF
>15|TRBV18|TRBJ2-7
CASSPVTSGSYEQYF
>17|TRBV19|TRBJ2-7
CASSIPAGLAGVKEQYF
>15|TRBV11-2|TRBJ1-2
CASSWGQGENRGYTF
>14|TRBV29-1|TRBJ1-1
CSVELTAGFTEAFF
>15|TRBV29-1|TRBJ2-7
CSVQYGQLGSYEQYF
>15|TRBV5-1|TRBJ1-5
CASSLAGVSNQPQHF
>11|TRBV6-5|TRBJ2-7
CASSLFGEQYF
>19|TRBV19|TRBJ2-1
CASSSNRGGGAYVNNEQFF
>14|TRBV10-3|TRBJ1-1
CAISESSVNTEAFF
>14|TRBV2|TRBJ1-6
CASGRAVYNSPLHF
>14|TRBV28|TRBJ1-4
CASSFPSTNEKLFF
>11|TRBV5-6|TRBJ2-3
CASSVGDTQYF
>13|TRBV29-1|TRBJ2-5
CSVVRGGWETQYF
>16|TRBV7-2|TRBJ1-2
CASSSATGRSRDGYTF
>15|TRBV7-2|TRBJ2-2
CASSPADFYTGELFF
>15|TRBV6-5|TRBJ1-6
CASSYRGRGDLPLHF
>15|TRBV30|TRBJ2-5
CAWSVGTFNQETQYF
>16|TRBV7-2|TRBJ2-7
CASSLSGPSSFREQYF
>15|TRBV7-9|TRBJ2-3
CASSLRTGVTDTQYF
>14|TRBV18|TRBJ1-1
CASSPRILNTEAFF
>14|TRBV7-9|TRBJ1-1
CASSLRGGETEAFF
>14|TRBV19|TRBJ1-2
CASSIGQSNYGYTF
>14|TRBV7-3|TRBJ2-1
CASSSRDSYNEQFF
>11|TRBV7-3|TRBJ1-3
CASSPLPTIYF
>24|TRBV6-1|TRBJ2-3
CASSEGFDWVTSGGAIFLTDTQYF
>13|TRBV29-1|TRBJ1-2
CSVIIPTGVGYTF
>12|TRBV5-4|TRBJ2-5
CASSRDAETQYF
>14|TRBV5-6|TRBJ2-3
CATQRGGREDTQYF
>13|TRBV12-5|TRBJ2-5
CASGALASETQYF
>12|TRBV29-1|TRBJ1-1
CSARLLNTEAFF
>16|TRBV9|TRBJ2-3
CASSVAGSTSTDTQYF
>13|TRBV2|TRBJ2-1
CASSENTLNEQFF